This entry lists 18 T cell receptor beta chains sequenced from one sample in a study of graft-versus-host responses after intestinal transplantation. Which antigens these TCRs recognize remains unknown. The assay was immunoSEQ multiplex PCR, and TCRdb's table has in-frame clones only and misses some. The sample holds 50,000 to 75,000 clones, 90% to 95% seen once. The starting material was unstimulated CD4+ T cells sorted from spleen or lymph node cells, obtained before transplant. These receptors were taken from a human donor who was the organ donor for an intestinal transplant.

The chain combines TRBV5-6 with TRBJ2-1; D is ambiguous. The CDR3 has 15 residues. CDR1 SGHDT and CDR2 YYEEEE come from the germline V gene. Trimming took off 0 bases at V and 1 base at J, with 8 bases between the two ends. The CDR3 protein is CASSLESGSYNEQFF. The CDR3 DNA reads TGTGCCAGCAGCTTGGAAAGTGGGTCCTACAATGAGCAGTTCTTC. The whole variable domain, remainder taken from reference TRBV5-6 and TRBJ2-1, is DAGVTQSPTHLIKTRGQQVTLRCSPKSGHDTVSWYQQALGQGPQFIFQYYEEEERQRGNFPDRFSGHQFPNYSSELNVNALLLGDSALYLCASSLESGSYNEQFFGPGTRLTVL.

The CDR3 sequence is CASSLGGGHYEQYF. The DNA for the CDR3 is TGTGCCAGCAGCTTAGGCGGGGGGCACTACGAGCAGTACTTC. This sequence joins TRBV7-2 and TRBJ2-7; 8 positions agree with TRBD2. The germline V gene encodes CDR1 SGHTA and CDR2 FQGNSA. The CDR3 extends over 14 amino acids. Trimming cost V 1 base and J 3 bases; bases outside gene matches: 2.

V gene TRBV7-8 combines with J gene TRBJ2-1; TRBD2 agrees at 10 bases. Germline-derived CDR1 and CDR2 are SGHVS and FQNEAQ. J gave up 1 base and V 5 bases, and 14 bases lay outside the gene matches. CDR3 length equals 19 residues. The DNA for the CDR3 is TGTGCCAGCAGCCCCCAAACACCTTTAGCGGGGGGTTCCTACAATGAGCAGTTCTTC. This codes for CASSPQTPLAGGSYNEQFF.

This sequence joins TRBV21-1 and TRBJ2-7; the DNA was not used to check the table's D call, TRBD2. TRBV21-1 is assigned pseudogene status. CDR3 length: 18 residues. The CDR3 protein is CASNLPGLAGQSSYEQYF. The CDR3 DNA sequence: TGTGCCAGCAACCTGCCGGGACTAGCGGGCCAGAGCTCCTACGAGCAGTACTTC.

The CDR3 here is CASSPRLGQDTQYF. DNA of the CDR3: TGTGCCAGCAGCCCCCGTTTAGGACAAGATACGCAGTATTTT. The J gene is TRBJ2-3, the V gene TRBV7-3; possibly TRBD1 for D (5 bases). The germline CDR1 and CDR2 sequences are SGHTA and FQGTGA. Trimming shortened V by 5 bases and J by 5 bases, and 14 bases separated the two germline ends. CDR3 length equals 14 residues.

The rearrangement joins TRBV13 to TRBJ1-2, with a possible D match to TRBD1 (6 bases). The germline gives CDR1 PRHDT, CDR2 FYEKMQ (reference sequence). There are 14 residues in the CDR3. V lost 5 bases and J 8 bases, leaving 18 bases between the germline ends. The CDR3 protein is CASSRDRSGKGYTF. The CDR3 region has the DNA TGTGCCAGCAGCCGTGACAGGTCCGGGAAGGGCTACACCTTC.

The chain combines TRBV2 with TRBJ1-1, with no clear D. The CDR3 has 14 amino acids. Germline V gene sequence: CDR1 SNHLY, CDR2 FYNNEI. Between the trimmed V and J ends, which lost 7 bases and 4 bases, there was a span of 16 bases. CDR3 sequence (DNA): TGTGCCAGCATAAGAGGCCTTTCAAGCACTGAAGCTTTCTTT. It specifies CASIRGLSSTEAFF.

The V and J genes are TRBV14 and TRBJ2-4; 11 nucleotides align to TRBD1. V shed 4 bases, J shed 0 bases, and the junction held 11 bases outside the gene matches. Germline V lookup: CDR1 SGHDN, CDR2 FVKESK. This CDR3 region has 19 residues. The CDR3 is CASSPRGQGGFLAKNIQYF. The CDR3 DNA reads TGTGCCAGCAGCCCCCGGGGACAGGGGGGGTTCCTAGCCAAAAACATTCAGTACTTC.

J is TRBJ1-4 and V is TRBV6-5; maybe TRBD1 (5 bases). The CDR3 is 15 residues long. The germline gives CDR1 MNHEY, CDR2 SVGAGI. V was clipped by 6 bases and J by 8 bases, with 19 bases between them. The CDR3 DNA follows: TGTGCCAGCAGGTCCAGGGAAGGGACGGCGGAAAAACTGTTTTTT. Protein product: CASRSREGTAEKLFF.

This clone came up once. The chain is built from TRBV4-2 and TRBJ1-1, with D hard to call. CDR1 and CDR2 from the germline V gene are LGHNA and YNFKEQ. The V and J ends lost 4 bases and 1 base respectively, with 4 bases between them. The CDR3 is 12 residues long. CDR3 sequence: CASSLGNTEAFF. The CDR3 nucleotides are TGTGCCAGCAGCCTGGGGAACACTGAAGCTTTCTTT.

V gene TRBV25-1 combines with J gene TRBJ2-1; maybe TRBD1 (6 bases). This CDR3 has 15 amino acids. Trimming removed 5 bases at V and 6 bases at J, with 17 bases between. Germline V gives CDR1 MGHDK, CDR2 SYGVNS. Here the CDR3 reads CASSTQTGQFNEQFF. The DNA of the CDR3 is TGTGCCAGCAGTACGCAGACAGGACAATTCAATGAGCAGTTCTTC.

The V and J genes are TRBV6-6 and TRBJ1-3, with 8 bases matching TRBD1. J lost 7 bases, V lost 7 bases, and 9 bases had no gene match. This CDR3 is built from 14 residues. Germline V lookup: CDR1 MNHNY, CDR2 SVGAGI (reference sequence). CDR3 sequence: CASTSRGLGNTIYF. In DNA, the CDR3 is TGTGCCAGCACCTCCAGGGGGCTAGGCAACACCATATATTTT.

This clone was recorded once. The chain joins TRBV5-4 to TRBJ2-4; 8 nucleotides match TRBD1. V was pared by 4 bases and J by 3 bases, with 6 bases of the junction left unmatched. Per germline, CDR1 SGHNT and CDR2 YYREEE (reference sequence). This CDR3 contains 15 residues. CDR3 nucleotides: TGTGCCAGCAGCGCAGGGGGCGCGGGCAAAAACATTCAGTACTTC. It encodes CASSAGGAGKNIQYF.

The V and J genes are TRBV5-1 and TRBJ2-7; maybe TRBD2 (5 bases). This CDR3 is built from 12 residues. CDR1 and CDR2 (germline): SGHRS, YFSETQ. V shed 2 bases and J shed 2 bases, with 5 bases lying between them. The CDR3 nucleotides are TGCGCCAGCAGCTTCGGGGCCTACGAGCAGTACTTC. Translated: CASSFGAYEQYF. Drawing the rest from reference TRBV5-1 and TRBJ2-7, the complete variable domain is KAGVTQTPRYLIKTRGQQVTLSCSPISGHRSVSWYQQTPGQGLQFLFEYFSETQRNKGNFPGRFSGRQFSNSRSEMNVSTLELGDSALYLCASSFGAYEQYFGPGTRLTVT.

In regard to this clone: Relative to the germline gene, one junction end is altered; a read error may explain this. V is TRBV6-5 and J is TRBJ2-7; TRBD2 might be the D (6 bases). Germline CDR1 is MNHEY and CDR2 is SVGAGI. This CDR3 spans 14 amino acids. The CDR3 loop reads CVSSCPGLHYEQYF. For the CDR3, the DNA is TGTGTCAGCAGTTGCCCCGGACTACACTACGAGCAGTACTTC.

CDR3 residues: CASRNRETITGELFF. In DNA, the CDR3 is TGTGCCAGCAGAAACAGGGAAACGATCACCGGGGAGCTGTTTTTT. V is TRBV19 and J is TRBJ2-2; possible D gene TRBD1, 6 bases. CDR3 length equals 15 residues. Germline lookup yields CDR1 LNHDA and CDR2 SQIVND (reference sequence). V was pared by 9 bases and J by 4 bases, with 18 bases between.

V is TRBV5-4 and J is TRBJ2-7; D may be TRBD1 (6 bases). Germline V lookup: CDR1 SGHNT, CDR2 YYREEE (reference sequence). With 3 bases removed from V and 2 bases from J, the gap between germline ends came to 9 bases. The CDR3 length is 13 residues. CDR3 bases: TGTGCCAGCAGCTCCAGGGGTACCTACGAGCAGTACTTC. Protein: CASSSRGTYEQYF.

The V and J genes are TRBV27 and TRBJ1-5; 8 positions match TRBD1. J lost 0 bases, V lost 3 bases, and 13 bases had no gene match. Germline assignment: CDR1 MNHEY and CDR2 SMNVEV (reference sequence). The CDR3 is 19 amino acids. CDR3 DNA: TGTGCCAGCAGTTTCTCTCGGACAGGGCACCTTTATAGCAATCAGCCCCAGCATTTT. It codes for CASSFSRTGHLYSNQPQHF.